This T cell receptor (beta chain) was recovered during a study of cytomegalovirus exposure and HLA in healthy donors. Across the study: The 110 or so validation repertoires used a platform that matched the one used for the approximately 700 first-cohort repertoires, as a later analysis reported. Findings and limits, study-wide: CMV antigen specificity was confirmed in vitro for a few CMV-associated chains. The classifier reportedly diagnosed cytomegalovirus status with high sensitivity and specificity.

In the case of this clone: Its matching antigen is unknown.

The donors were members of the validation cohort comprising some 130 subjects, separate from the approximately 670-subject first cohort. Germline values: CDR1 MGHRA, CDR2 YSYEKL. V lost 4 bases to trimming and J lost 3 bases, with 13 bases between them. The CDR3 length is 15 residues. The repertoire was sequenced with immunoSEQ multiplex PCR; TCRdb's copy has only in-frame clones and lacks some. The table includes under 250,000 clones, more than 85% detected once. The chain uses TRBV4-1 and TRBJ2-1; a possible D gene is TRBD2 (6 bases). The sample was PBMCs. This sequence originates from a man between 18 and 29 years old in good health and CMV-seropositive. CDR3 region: CASSPRGNDYNEQFF. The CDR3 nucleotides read TGCGCCAGCAGCCCCCGCGGGAACGACTACAATGAGCAGTTCTTC.